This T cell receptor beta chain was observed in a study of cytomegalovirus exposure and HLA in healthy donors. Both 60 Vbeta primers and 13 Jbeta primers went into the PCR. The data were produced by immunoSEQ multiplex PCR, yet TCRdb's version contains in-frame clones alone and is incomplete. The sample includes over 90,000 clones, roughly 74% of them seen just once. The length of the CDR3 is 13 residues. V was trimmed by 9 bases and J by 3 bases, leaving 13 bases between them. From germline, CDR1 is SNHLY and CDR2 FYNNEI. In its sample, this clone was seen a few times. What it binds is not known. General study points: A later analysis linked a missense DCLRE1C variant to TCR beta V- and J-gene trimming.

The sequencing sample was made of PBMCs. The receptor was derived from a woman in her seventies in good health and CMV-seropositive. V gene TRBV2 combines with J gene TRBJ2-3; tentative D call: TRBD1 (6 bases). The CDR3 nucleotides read TGTGCCAGTAACAGGGATGTGACAGATACGCAGTATTTT. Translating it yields CASNRDVTDTQYF.